One and the same sample provided the 11 T cell receptor beta chains below, sequenced in a study of T cells after posttransplantation cyclophosphamide. Here immunoSEQ multiplex PCR was the method, and the copy in TCRdb shows in-frame clones only, minus some. This sample has several hundred clones, with around 59% found just once. Busulfan-fludarabine conditioning, marrow transplant, and cyclophosphamide on days +3 and +4 were administered. This sample comprised CD8+ T cells sorted from blood, obtained after allogeneic stem cell transplant with posttransplant cyclophosphamide. These receptors were collected from a male patient aged 45 to 59 who received an allogeneic stem cell transplant from an unrelated donor, was CMV-positive, and had acute GVHD only. The graft donor may be the source of some T cells.

This chain links TRBV5-5 with TRBJ2-7; D unclear. With 1 base removed from V and 3 bases from J, the gap between germline ends came to 11 bases. The CDR3 totals 14 residues. From germline, CDR1 is SGHKS and CDR2 YYEKEE (reference sequence). CDR3 protein: CASSLIAGNYEQYF. CDR3 nucleotide sequence: TGTGCCAGCAGCTTGATCGCAGGCAACTACGAGCAGTACTTC.

This clone occurred a few times. The chain recombines TRBV9 with TRBJ2-7; 8 bases are shared with TRBD1. The CDR3 is 15 amino acids. The V gene's germline CDR1 is SGDLS and CDR2 YYNGEE. The V gene end was trimmed by 4 bases and the J gene end by 5 bases; junction bases not matched to a gene: 11. The CDR3 loop reads CASSLDGTGHNEQYF. The CDR3 DNA is TGTGCCAGCAGCTTAGACGGGACAGGCCATAACGAGCAGTACTTC.

Worth noting for this clone: This sequence is one base from a far larger clone and is likely a read error. The chain is built from TRBV13 and TRBJ2-3, with D unclear. The CDR3 runs 13 residues. The germline CDR1 and CDR2 sequences are PRHDT and FYEKMQ (reference sequence). Trimming stripped 4 bases from V and 6 bases from J, with 11 bases between. The chain's CDR3 is CASSSPPMDTQYF. Here the CDR3 DNA reads TGTGCCAGCAGCTCGCCCCCTATGGATACGCAGTATTTT.

CDR3 loop: CASSFLSGGKNIQYF. The CDR3 DNA reads TGTGCCAGCAGCTTCCTCTCAGGGGGCAAAAACATTCAGTACTTC. J is TRBJ2-4 and V is TRBV7-9; TRBD1 aligns across 7 bases. V lost 3 bases to trimming and J lost 3 bases; unmatched junction nucleotides: 5. Germline V gives CDR1 SEHNR, CDR2 FQNEAQ (reference sequence). This CDR3 contains 15 residues.

This clone occurred a few times. A read error is the likely source, as a far larger clone sits one nucleotide away. Other DNA sequences from this sample encode an identical CDR3 as well. The J gene is TRBJ2-3, the V gene TRBV13; a possible D gene is TRBD1 (6 bases). Germline assignment: CDR1 PRHDT and CDR2 FYEKMQ (reference sequence). The CDR3 consists of 15 residues. As DNA, the CDR3 is TGTGCCAGCAGCTTAGGGCAGGGACATCCAGATACTCAGTATTTT. Translated: CASSLGQGHPDTQYF.

This clone has a handful of counts. The rearrangement joins TRBV5-8 to TRBJ2-1; perhaps TRBD1 as D (5 bases). The V end was cut by 2 bases, the J end by 8 bases, with 17 bases between. The CDR3 totals 15 residues. Germline assignment: CDR1 SGHTS and CDR2 YDEGEE. In DNA form, the CDR3 reads TGTGCCAGCAGCTTATGGCAGGGTAGTGGAGATGAGCAGTTCTTC. The encoded protein is CASSLWQGSGDEQFF.

This clone was seen more than once but under ten times. This sequence joins TRBV9 and TRBJ1-1, with 8 nucleotides matching TRBD1. The germline V gene encodes CDR1 SGDLS and CDR2 YYNGEE. The CDR3 totals 15 residues. V lost 1 base, J lost 4 bases, and 6 bases stayed unmatched. The CDR3 reads CASSVTGGGSTEAFF. The CDR3, as DNA: TGTGCCAGCAGCGTAACAGGGGGGGGATCCACTGAAGCTTTCTTT.

This clone was observed a few times. V and J are TRBV7-8 and TRBJ2-1, with 15 nucleotides matching TRBD2. The CDR3 consists of 19 residues. Trimming removed 5 bases from V and 4 bases from J; junction bases left unmatched: 12. Germline CDR1 and CDR2: SGHVS and FQNEAQ. As DNA, the CDR3 is TGTGCCAGCAGCCACCCGGGACTAGCGGGGGGAACATTATACAATGAGCAGTTCTTC. Translation gives CASSHPGLAGGTLYNEQFF.

A word on this clone: At one end the junction does not follow the germline gene, possibly because of a read error. The CDR3 sequence: CASSQTSGTTDTQYF. The CDR3 nucleotides read TGCGCCAGCAGCCAGACTAGCGGAACCACAGATACGCAGTATTTT. V gene TRBV9 combines with J gene TRBJ2-3; TRBD2 agrees at 9 bases. The V gene's germline CDR1 is SGDLS and CDR2 YYNGEE. The CDR3 length is 15 residues.

This chain uses TRBV27 with TRBJ2-7; maybe TRBD1 (6 bases). In germline, CDR1 is MNHEY, CDR2 SMNVEV (reference sequence). The V gene lost 6 bases and the J gene lost 2 bases, with 17 bases spanning the gap. The CDR3 covers 15 residues. This chain's CDR3 is CASRTTGSPTYEQYF. Here the CDR3 DNA reads TGTGCCAGCAGAACTACAGGGTCCCCTACCTACGAGCAGTACTTC.

CDR3 sequence reads: CASGLMWRAGYTF. In nucleotides, the CDR3 is TGTGCTAGTGGTTTGATGTGGAGGGCTGGCTACACCTTC. The chain employs TRBV12-5 and TRBJ1-2, with D unresolved. CDR3 length: 13 amino acids. V gave up 2 bases and J gave up 7 bases, with 11 bases separating them. Per the germline V gene, CDR1 is LGHNT and CDR2 is FRNRAP.